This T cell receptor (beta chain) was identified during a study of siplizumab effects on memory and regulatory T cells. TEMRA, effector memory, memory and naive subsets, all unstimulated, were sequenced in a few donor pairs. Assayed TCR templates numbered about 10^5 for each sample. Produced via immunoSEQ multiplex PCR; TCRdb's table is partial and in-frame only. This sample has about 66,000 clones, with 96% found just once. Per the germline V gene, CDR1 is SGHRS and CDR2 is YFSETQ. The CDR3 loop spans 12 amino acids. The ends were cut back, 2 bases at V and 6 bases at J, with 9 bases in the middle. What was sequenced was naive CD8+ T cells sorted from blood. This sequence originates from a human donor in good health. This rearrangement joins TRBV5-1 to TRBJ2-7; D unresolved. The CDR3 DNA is TGCGCCAGCAGCTTCGTCAGTGGCGAGCAGTACTTC. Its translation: CASSFVSGEQYF.